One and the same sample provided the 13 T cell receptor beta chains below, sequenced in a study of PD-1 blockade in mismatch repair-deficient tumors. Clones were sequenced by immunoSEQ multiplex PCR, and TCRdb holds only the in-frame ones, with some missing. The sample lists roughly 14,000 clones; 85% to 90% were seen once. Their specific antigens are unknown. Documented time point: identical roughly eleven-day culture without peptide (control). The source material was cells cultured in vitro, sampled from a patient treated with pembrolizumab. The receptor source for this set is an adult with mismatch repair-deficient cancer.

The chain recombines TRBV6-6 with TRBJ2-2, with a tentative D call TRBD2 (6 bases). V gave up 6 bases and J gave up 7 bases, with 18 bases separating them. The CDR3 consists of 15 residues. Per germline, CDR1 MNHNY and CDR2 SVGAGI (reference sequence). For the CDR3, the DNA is TGTGCCAGCAGCTACGTCCCGGGAGTGCTCGGGGAGCTGTTTTTT. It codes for CASSYVPGVLGELFF.

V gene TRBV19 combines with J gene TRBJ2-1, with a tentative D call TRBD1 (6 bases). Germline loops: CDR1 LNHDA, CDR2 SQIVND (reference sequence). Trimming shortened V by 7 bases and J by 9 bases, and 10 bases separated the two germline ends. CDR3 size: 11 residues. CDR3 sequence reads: CASIQGSEQFF. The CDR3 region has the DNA TGTGCCAGTATACAGGGTAGTGAGCAGTTCTTC.

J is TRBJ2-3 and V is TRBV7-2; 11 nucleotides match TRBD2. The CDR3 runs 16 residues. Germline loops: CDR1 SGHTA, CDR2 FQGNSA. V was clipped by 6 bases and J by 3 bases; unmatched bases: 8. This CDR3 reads CASSPTSGSGTDTQYF. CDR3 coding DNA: TGTGCCAGCAGTCCCACTAGCGGGAGTGGTACAGATACGCAGTATTTT.

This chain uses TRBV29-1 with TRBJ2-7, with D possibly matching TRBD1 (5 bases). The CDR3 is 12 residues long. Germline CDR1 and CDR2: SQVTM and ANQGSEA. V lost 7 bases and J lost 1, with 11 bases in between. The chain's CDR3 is CSAGHQSYEQYF. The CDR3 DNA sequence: TGCAGCGCCGGACACCAATCCTACGAGCAGTACTTC.

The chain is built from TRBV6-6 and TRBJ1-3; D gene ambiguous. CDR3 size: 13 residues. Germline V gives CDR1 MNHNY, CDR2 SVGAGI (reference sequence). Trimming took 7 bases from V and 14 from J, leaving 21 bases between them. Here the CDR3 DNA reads TGTGCCAGCACCCCTTTCCCCTCTGTTAGTCTATATTTT. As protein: CASTPFPSVSLYF.

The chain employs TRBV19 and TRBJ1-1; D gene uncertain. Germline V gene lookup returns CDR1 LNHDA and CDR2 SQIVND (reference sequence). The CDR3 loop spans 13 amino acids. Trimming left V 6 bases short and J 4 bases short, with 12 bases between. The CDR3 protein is CASRIRMGTEAFF. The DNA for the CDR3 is TGTGCCAGTAGAATTCGAATGGGCACTGAAGCTTTCTTT.

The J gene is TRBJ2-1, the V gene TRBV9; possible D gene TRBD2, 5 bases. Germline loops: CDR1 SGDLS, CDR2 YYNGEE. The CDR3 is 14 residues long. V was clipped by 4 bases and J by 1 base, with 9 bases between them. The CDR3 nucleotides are TGTGCCAGCAGCACGGGAATGTCCTACAATGAGCAGTTCTTC. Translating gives CASSTGMSYNEQFF.

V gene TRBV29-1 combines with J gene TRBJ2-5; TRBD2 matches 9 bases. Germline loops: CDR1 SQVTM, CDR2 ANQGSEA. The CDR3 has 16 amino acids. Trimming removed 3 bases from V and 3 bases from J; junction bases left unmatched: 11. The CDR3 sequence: CSVDSGSRIWEETQYF. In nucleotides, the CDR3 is TGCAGCGTTGATAGCGGGAGTCGGATTTGGGAAGAGACCCAGTACTTC.

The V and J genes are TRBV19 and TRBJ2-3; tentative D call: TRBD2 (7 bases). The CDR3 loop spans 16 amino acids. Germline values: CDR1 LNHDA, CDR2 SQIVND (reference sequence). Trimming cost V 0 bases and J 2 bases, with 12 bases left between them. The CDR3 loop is CASSIDSAGATDTQYF. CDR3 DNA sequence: TGTGCCAGTAGTATAGATTCGGCGGGGGCCACAGATACGCAGTATTTT.

The CDR3 loop is CASTHWGTSSDTQYF. CDR3 bases: TGTGCCAGCACCCATTGGGGGACTAGTTCAGATACGCAGTATTTT. V usage is TRBV27 and J usage is TRBJ2-3, with 8 positions matching TRBD2. Germline V gene data show CDR1 as MNHEY and CDR2 as SMNVEV (reference sequence). Trimming at V came to 7 bases and at J to 4 bases, leaving 10 bases not matched to a gene. The CDR3 consists of 15 residues.

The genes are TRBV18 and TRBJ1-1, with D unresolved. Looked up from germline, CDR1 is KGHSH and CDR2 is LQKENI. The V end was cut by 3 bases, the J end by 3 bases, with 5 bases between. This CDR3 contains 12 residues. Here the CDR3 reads CASSPSDTEAFF. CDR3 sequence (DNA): TGTGCCAGCTCACCCTCCGACACTGAAGCTTTCTTT.

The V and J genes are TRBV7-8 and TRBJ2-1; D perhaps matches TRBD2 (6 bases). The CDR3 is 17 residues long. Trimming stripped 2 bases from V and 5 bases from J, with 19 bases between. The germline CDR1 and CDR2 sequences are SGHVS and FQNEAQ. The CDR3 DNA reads TGTGCCAGCAGCTTATTTCAAGCAGGCGGGATGCACAATGAGCAGTTCTTC. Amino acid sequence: CASSLFQAGGMHNEQFF.

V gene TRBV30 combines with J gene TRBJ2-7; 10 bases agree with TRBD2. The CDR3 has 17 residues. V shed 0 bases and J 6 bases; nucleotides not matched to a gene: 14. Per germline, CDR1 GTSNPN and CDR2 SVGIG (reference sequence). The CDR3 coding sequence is TGTGCCTGGAGTGTAGGCAGGCTAGCGGGAGTCCTCGGCGAGCAGTACTTC. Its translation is CAWSVGRLAGVLGEQYF. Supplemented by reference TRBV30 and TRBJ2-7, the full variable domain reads SQTIHQWPATLVQPVGSPLSLECTVEGTSNPNLYWYRQAAGRGLQLLFYSVGIGQISSEVPQNLSASRPQDRQFILSSKKLLLSDSGFYLCAWSVGRLAGVLGEQYFGPGTRLTVT.